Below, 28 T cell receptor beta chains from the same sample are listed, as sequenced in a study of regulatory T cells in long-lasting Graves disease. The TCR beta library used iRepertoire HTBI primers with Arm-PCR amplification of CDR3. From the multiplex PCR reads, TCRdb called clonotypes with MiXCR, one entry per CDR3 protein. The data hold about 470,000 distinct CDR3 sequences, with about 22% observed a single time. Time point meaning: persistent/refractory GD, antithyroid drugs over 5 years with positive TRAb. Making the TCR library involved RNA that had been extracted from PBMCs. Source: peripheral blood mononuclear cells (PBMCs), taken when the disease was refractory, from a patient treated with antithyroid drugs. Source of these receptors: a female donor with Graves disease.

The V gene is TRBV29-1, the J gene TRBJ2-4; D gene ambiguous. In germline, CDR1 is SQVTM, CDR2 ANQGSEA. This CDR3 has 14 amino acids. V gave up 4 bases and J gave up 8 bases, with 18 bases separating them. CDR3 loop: CSVGLQQKRDIQYF. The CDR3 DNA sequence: TGCAGCGTTGGGTTGCAACAGAAAAGAGACATTCAGTACTTC.

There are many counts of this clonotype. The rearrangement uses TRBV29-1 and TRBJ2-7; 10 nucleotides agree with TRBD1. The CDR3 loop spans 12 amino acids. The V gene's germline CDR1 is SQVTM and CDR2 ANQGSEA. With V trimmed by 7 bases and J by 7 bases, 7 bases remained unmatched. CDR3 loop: CSARGTGDEQYF. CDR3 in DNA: TGCAGCGCGCGGGGGACAGGGGATGAGCAGTACTTC.

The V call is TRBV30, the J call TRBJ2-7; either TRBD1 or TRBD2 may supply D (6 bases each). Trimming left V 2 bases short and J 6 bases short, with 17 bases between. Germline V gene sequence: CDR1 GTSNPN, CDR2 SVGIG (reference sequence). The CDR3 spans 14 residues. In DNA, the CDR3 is TGTGCCTGGAGTCTTAGGGGGGATGATGGCGAGCAGTACTTC. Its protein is CAWSLRGDDGEQYF.

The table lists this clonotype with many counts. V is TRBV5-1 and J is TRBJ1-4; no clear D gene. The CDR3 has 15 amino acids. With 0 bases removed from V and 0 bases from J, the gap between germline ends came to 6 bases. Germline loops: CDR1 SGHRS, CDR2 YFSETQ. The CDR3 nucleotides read TGCGCCAGCAGCTTGGATGCCGCAACTAATGAAAAACTGTTTTTT. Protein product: CASSLDAATNEKLFF. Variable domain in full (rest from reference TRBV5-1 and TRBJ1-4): KAGVTQTPRYLIKTRGQQVTLSCSPISGHRSVSWYQQTPGQGLQFLFEYFSETQRNKGNFPGRFSGRQFSNSRSEMNVSTLELGDSALYLCASSLDAATNEKLFFGSGTQLSVL.

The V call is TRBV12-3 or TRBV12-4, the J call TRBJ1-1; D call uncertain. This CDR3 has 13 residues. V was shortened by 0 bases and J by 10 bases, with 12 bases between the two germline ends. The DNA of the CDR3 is TGTGCCAGCAGTTTAGCGGTTTCCGGGCTAGCTTTCTTT. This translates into CASSLAVSGLAFF.

The DNA for the CDR3 is TGCAGCGTTGAAACAGGTGGAGTCTACGAGCAGTACTTC. It specifies CSVETGGVYEQYF. The V call is TRBV29-1, the J call TRBJ2-7, with D tentatively TRBD1 (5 bases). Trimming took off 2 bases at V and 3 bases at J, with 11 bases between the two ends. The germline V gene encodes CDR1 SQVTM and CDR2 ANQGSEA. The CDR3 has 13 amino acids.

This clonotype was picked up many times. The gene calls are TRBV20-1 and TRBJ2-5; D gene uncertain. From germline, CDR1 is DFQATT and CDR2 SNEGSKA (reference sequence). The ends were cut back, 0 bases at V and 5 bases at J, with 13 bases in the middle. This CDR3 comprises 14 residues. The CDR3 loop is CSARDGAEIETQYF. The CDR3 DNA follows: TGCAGTGCTAGAGATGGCGCCGAGATTGAGACCCAGTACTTC.

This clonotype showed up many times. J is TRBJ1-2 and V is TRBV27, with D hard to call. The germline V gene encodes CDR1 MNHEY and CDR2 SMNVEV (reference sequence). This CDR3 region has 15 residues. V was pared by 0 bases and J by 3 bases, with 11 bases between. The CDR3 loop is CASSLSLRSYYGYTF. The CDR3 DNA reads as TGTGCCAGCAGTTTATCGCTCAGGTCTTACTATGGCTACACCTTC.

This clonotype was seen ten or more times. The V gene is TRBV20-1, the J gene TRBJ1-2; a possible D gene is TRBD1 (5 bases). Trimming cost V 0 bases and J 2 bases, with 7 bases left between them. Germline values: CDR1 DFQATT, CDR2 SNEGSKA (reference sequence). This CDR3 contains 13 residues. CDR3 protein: CSARDRANYGYTF. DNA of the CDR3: TGCAGTGCTAGAGACAGGGCCAACTATGGCTACACCTTC.

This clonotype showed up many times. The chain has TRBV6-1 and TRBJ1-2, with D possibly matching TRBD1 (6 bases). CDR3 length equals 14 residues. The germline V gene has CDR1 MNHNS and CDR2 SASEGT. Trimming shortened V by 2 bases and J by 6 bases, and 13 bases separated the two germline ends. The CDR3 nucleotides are TGTGCCAGCAGTGAAAGTCAGGGGTGGGATGGCTACACCTTC. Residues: CASSESQGWDGYTF.

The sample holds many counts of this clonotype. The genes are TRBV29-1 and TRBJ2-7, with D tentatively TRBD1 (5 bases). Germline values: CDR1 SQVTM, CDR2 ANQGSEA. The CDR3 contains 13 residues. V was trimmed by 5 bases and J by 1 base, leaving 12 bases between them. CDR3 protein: CSVNRQGSYEQYF. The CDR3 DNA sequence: TGCAGCGTTAACCGCCAGGGATCCTACGAGCAGTACTTC.

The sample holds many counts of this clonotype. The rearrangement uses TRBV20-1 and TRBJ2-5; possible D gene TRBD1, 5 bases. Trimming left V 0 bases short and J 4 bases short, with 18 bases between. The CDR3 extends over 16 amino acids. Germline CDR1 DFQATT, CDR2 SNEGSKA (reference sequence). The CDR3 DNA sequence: TGCAGTGCTAGAGATCAGGGCGGCCTACCGGCAGAGACCCAGTACTTC. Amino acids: CSARDQGGLPAETQYF.

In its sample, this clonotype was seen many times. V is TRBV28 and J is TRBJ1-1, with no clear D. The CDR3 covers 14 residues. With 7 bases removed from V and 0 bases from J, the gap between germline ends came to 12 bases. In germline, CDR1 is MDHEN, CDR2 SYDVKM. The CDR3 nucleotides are TGTGCCAGCACCCCATTTCCTATGAACACTGAAGCTTTCTTT. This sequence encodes CASTPFPMNTEAFF.

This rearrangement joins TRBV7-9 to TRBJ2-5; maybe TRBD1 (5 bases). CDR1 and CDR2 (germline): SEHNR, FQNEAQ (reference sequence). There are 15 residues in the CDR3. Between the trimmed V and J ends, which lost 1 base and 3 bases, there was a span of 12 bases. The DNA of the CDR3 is TGTGCCAGCAGCTTAGGTTGGGGCCCCGAAGAGACCCAGTACTTC. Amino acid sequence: CASSLGWGPEETQYF.

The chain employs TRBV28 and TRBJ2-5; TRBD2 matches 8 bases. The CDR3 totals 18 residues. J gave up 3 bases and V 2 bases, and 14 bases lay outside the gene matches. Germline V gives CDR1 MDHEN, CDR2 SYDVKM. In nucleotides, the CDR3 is TGTGCCAGCAGTTTACCGACCGGGGCGGGAGGTTGGGAAGAGACCCAGTACTTC. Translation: CASSLPTGAGGWEETQYF.

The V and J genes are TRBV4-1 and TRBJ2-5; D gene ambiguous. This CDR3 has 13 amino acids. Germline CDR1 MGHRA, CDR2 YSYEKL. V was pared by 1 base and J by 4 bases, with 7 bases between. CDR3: CASSQVISETQYF. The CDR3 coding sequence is TGCGCCAGCAGCCAAGTAATATCAGAGACCCAGTACTTC.

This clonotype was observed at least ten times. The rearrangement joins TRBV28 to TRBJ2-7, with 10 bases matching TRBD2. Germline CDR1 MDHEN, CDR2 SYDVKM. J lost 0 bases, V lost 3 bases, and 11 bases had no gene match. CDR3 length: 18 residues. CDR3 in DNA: TGTGCCAGCAGTTTTCCAGGTAGCGGGGGGAAATACTCCTACGAGCAGTACTTC. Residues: CASSFPGSGGKYSYEQYF. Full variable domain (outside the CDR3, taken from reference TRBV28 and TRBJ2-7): DVKVTQSSRYLVKRTGEKVFLECVQDMDHENMFWYRQDPGLGLRLIYFSYDVKMKEKGDIPEGYSVSREKKERFSLILESASTNQTSMYLCASSFPGSGGKYSYEQYFGPGTRLTVT.

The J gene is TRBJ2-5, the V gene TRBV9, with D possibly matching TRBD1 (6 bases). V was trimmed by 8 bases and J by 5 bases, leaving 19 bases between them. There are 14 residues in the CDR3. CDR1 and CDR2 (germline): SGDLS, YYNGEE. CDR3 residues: CASSFSGDRETQYF. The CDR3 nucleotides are TGTGCCAGTAGCTTCTCAGGGGATCGGGAGACCCAGTACTTC.

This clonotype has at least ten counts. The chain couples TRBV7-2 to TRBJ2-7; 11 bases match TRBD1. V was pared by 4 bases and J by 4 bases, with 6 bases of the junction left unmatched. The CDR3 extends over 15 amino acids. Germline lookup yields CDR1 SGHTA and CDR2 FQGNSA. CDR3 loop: CASSSGTGGFYEQYF. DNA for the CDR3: TGTGCCAGCAGCTCAGGGACAGGGGGTTTTTACGAGCAGTACTTC.

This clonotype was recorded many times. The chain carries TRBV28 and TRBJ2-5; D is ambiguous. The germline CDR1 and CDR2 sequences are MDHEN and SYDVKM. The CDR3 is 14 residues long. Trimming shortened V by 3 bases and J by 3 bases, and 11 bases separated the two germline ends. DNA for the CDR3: TGTGCCAGCAGTTTTGTGTCTGAGAAAGAGACCCAGTACTTC. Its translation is CASSFVSEKETQYF.

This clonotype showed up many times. CDR3 nucleotide sequence: TGTGCCAGCAGTTTATTAGCGGGAGGGGGGAACGAGCAGTACTTC. Protein: CASSLLAGGGNEQYF. The chain recombines TRBV28 with TRBJ2-7; 11 nucleotides line up with TRBD2. This CDR3 contains 15 residues. Germline V CDR1 and CDR2: MDHEN, SYDVKM. With V trimmed by 1 base and J by 5 bases, 4 bases remained unmatched.

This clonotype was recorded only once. The DNA for the CDR3 is TGCGCCAGCAAGAGGGTGGACACTGAAGCTTTCTTT. It translates to CASKRVDTEAFF. The chain is built from TRBV5-1 and TRBJ1-1; D is ambiguous. CDR1 and CDR2 (germline): SGHRS, YFSETQ. V lost 6 bases, J lost 3 bases, and 9 bases lay in between. This CDR3 has 12 amino acids. The complete variable domain, with remaining parts taken from reference TRBV5-1 and TRBJ1-1, reads KAGVTQTPRYLIKTRGQQVTLSCSPISGHRSVSWYQQTPGQGLQFLFEYFSETQRNKGNFPGRFSGRQFSNSRSEMNVSTLELGDSALYLCASKRVDTEAFFGQGTRLTVV.

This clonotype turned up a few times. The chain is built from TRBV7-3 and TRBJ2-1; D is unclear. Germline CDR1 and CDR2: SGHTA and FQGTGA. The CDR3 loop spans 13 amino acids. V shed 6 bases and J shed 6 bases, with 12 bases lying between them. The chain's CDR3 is CASSSLQGNEQFF. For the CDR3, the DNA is TGTGCCAGCAGTTCCCTCCAAGGCAATGAGCAGTTCTTC.

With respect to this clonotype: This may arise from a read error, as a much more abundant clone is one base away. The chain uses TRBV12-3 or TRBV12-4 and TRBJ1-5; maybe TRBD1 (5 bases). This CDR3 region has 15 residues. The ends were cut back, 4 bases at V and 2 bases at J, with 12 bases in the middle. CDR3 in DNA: TGTGCCAGCAGTTCCACAGGAAGCGGCAATCAGCCCCAGCATTTT. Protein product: CASSSTGSGNQPQHF.

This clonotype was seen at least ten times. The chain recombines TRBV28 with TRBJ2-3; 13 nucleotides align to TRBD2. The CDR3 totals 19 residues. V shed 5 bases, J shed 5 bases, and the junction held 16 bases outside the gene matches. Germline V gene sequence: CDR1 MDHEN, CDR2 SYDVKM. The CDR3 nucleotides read TGTGCCAGCAGTACCGCCGGGACTAGCGGGACTTGGGGGGGAGATACGCAGTATTTT. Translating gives CASSTAGTSGTWGGDTQYF.

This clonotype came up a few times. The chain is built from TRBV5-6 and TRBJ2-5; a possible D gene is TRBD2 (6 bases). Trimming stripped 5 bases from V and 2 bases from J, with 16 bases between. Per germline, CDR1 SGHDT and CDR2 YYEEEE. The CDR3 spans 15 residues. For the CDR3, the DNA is TGTGCCAGCAGTCCAGTATTAGCGGATCAAGAGACCCAGTACTTC. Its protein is CASSPVLADQETQYF.

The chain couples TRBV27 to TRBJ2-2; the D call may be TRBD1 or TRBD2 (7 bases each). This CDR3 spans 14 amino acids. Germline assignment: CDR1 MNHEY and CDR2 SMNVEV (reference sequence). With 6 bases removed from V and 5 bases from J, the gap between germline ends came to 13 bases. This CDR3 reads CASRLQGGTGELFF. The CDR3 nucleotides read TGTGCCAGCAGGCTGCAGGGGGGGACCGGGGAGCTGTTTTTT.

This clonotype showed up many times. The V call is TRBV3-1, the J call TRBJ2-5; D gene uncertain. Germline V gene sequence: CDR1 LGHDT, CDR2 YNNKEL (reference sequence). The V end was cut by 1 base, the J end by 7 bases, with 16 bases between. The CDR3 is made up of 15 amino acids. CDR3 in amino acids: CASSQASFSSGTQYF. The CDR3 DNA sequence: TGTGCCAGCAGCCAAGCCTCATTCTCCTCGGGGACCCAGTACTTC.